This paragraph covers one TCR beta chain sequence. Only in-frame clones appear in the TCRdb table, and some are missing; sequencing was by immunoSEQ multiplex PCR. Of a few hundred thousand clones in the sample, about 77% were seen once. The data originate from a study of cytotoxic CD8 clonotypes in ibrutinib-treated CLL. The CDR3 has 15 amino acids. Germline V gene data show CDR1 as SGHAT and CDR2 as FQNNGV. V lost 5 bases and J 0 bases, leaving 10 bases between the germline ends. V and J are TRBV11-2 and TRBJ2-2; D is possibly TRBD2 (6 bases). The TCR sequence derives from a human donor with chronic lymphocytic leukemia. Sequencing was performed on PBMCs, taken before ibrutinib treatment. CDR3 coding DNA: TGTGCCAGCAGCCGGGGGAGGACGAACACCGGGGAGCTGTTTTTT. This gives the protein CASSRGRTNTGELFF.